Following are 2 T cell receptor beta chains from one sample sequenced in a study of blood T cell repertoires in COVID-19 (dated by TCRdb to about 2020). Libraries were made using the immunoSEQ multiplex PCR assay. TCRdb took over this immuneACCESS table, retaining in-frame rearrangements with V and J assigned. Such tables are incomplete; in checked studies, under half of the missing clones stem from an unresolved V gene, and the remainder is unexplained. The sample table lists about 38,000 clones, less than 80% of them with a count of one. Over 9.5% of the sample is held by the ten biggest clonotypes. The sequencing input was peripheral blood. The receptors were sampled from a man in his sixties or seventies with COVID-19, enrolled during active disease.

This clone was recorded once. This chain connects TRBV5-1 to TRBJ2-7; D unresolved. Germline V CDR1 and CDR2: SGHRS, YFSETQ. This CDR3 is built from 14 residues. The germline V and J ends were trimmed by 1 base and 5 bases, with 13 bases remaining between them. The DNA of the CDR3 is TGCGCCAGCAGCTTGAGTGCAGCGAGAGACGAGCAGTACTTC. This gives the protein CASSLSAARDEQYF.

The V call is TRBV5-1, the J call TRBJ1-2, with TRBD1 matching 9 bases. In germline, CDR1 is SGHRS, CDR2 YFSETQ. Germline trimming cut 0 bases from V and 6 bases from J; bases unmatched to any gene: 3. CDR3 size: 14 residues. The CDR3 DNA reads as TGCGCCAGCAGCTTGGGCGGGACAGGGAATGGCTACACCTTC. Translated, it gives CASSLGGTGNGYTF.